Only a few counts were recorded for the clone carrying this TCR beta chain. This specimen comes from a study of cytomegalovirus exposure and HLA in healthy donors. PCR employed 60 Vbeta and 13 Jbeta primers. The protocol was immunoSEQ multiplex PCR, while the TCRdb copy is restricted to in-frame clones and leaves out a portion. The sample consists of about 190,000 clones, around 78% of them appearing once. Trimming cost V 2 bases and J 5 bases; bases outside gene matches: 8. The CDR3 runs to 16 residues. Germline V gives CDR1 MNHNY, CDR2 SVGAGI (reference sequence). The gene calls are TRBV6-6 and TRBJ1-5; 8 nucleotides align to TRBD1. The TCR sequence derives from a woman aged 25 to 39 in good health and CMV-seropositive. The sample consisted of PBMCs. CDR3 DNA: TGTGCCAGCAGTTACCGGCAGGGGGCGGGTCATCAGCCCCAGCATTTT. Protein sequence: CASSYRQGAGHQPQHF.